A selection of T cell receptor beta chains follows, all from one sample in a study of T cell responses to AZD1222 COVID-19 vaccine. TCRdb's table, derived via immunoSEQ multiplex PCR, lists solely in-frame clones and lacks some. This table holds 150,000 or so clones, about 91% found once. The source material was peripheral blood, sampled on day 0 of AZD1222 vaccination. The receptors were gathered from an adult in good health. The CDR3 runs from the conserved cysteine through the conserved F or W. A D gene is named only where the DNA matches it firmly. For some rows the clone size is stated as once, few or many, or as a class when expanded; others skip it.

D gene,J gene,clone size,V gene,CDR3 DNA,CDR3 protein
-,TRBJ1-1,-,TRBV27,TGTGCCAGCAGTTTTTTCGCCCCTTCGAACACTGAAGCTTTCTTT,CASSFFAPSNTEAFF
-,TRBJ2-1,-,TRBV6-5,TGTGCCAGCAGCCGAGCGGCACGCTCCTACAATGAGCAGTTCTTC,CASSRAARSYNEQFF
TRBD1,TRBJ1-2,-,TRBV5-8,TGTGCCAGCAGCTTAAAGGCCCGAACAGGGGTGACATATGGCTACACCTTC,CASSLKARTGVTYGYTF
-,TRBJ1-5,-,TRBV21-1,TGTGCCAGCAGCAACAGGGGGAGTGGCAATCAGCCCCAGCATTTT,CASSNRGSGNQPQHF
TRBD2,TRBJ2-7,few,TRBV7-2,TGTGCCAGCAGCTCCCTGCGCGGGGGACTCTACGAGCAGTACTTC,CASSSLRGGLYEQYF
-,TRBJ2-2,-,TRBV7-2,TGTGCCAGCAGCCTACGGGGGGCCCAGGCCGGGGAGCTGTTTTTT,CASSLRGAQAGELFF
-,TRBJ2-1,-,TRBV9,TGTGCCAGCAGCTTGAGTCGGGAGAATGAGCAGTTCTTC,CASSLSRENEQFF
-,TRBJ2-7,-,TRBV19,TGTGCCAGTAGTACCTCCGGGCCCGAGCAGTACTTC,CASSTSGPEQYF
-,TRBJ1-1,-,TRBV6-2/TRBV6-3,TGTGCCAGCAGTTACCCCTGGGTTGACAGGAACACTGAAGCTTTCTTT,CASSYPWVDRNTEAFF
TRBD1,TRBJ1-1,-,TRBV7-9,TGTGCCAGCAGCTTGACAGGGCAAGCTTTCTTT,CASSLTGQAFF
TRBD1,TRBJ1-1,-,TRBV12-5,TGTGCTAGTGGTTTGGTTCCCGTCGAATGGAAAGACAGGGGAGAACGGTGGGTGAACACTGAAGCTTTCTTT,CASGLVPVEWKDRGERWVNTEAFF